This T cell receptor (beta chain) appears in the sequencing data of a study of T-cell memory formation after mild COVID-19. This clonotype has at least ten counts. Its antigen is undetermined. TCRdb redid the calling of the 5' RACE reads with MiXCR, one entry per CDR3 protein. In the table there are 27,000 or so distinct CDR3 sequences, 7.4% of which are singletons. Germline V gene sequence: CDR1 DFQATT, CDR2 SNEGSKA (reference sequence). CDR3 length: 18 residues. Trimming removed 1 base from V and 2 bases from J; junction bases left unmatched: 17. Broader study findings: Confirmation was lacking for SARS-CoV-2 specificity of second-wave clones that peaked on day 37. Pre-infection memory already had some responding clones, implying cross-reactive memory joined. Shrinking CD4+ clones resided mostly in CM and EM, and CD8+ ones in EMRA.

This chain uses TRBV20-1 with TRBJ2-7, with 7 bases fitting TRBD1. Sequencing was performed on PBMCs or a T cell subset sorted from them (not recorded which). The origin of this receptor is an adult woman who had mild COVID-19 (a few samples of this study predate the infection). Cell type and time point are not known. CDR3 sequence (DNA): TGCAGTGCTAGAGCGTTTGAAGCCGGGACAGCCTTCACCTACGAGCAGTACTTC. Protein product: CSARAFEAGTAFTYEQYF.